The source of this T cell receptor (beta chain) is a study of cytomegalovirus exposure and HLA in healthy donors. PCR involved 60 Vbeta and 13 Jbeta primers. Clones were sequenced by immunoSEQ multiplex PCR, and TCRdb holds only the in-frame ones, with some missing. The data hold about 130,000 clones, with approximately 17% observed a single time. Germline-derived CDR1 and CDR2 are SGHRS and YFSETQ. Trimming removed 4 bases at V and 8 bases at J, with 7 bases between. The CDR3 spans 11 residues. Only a few counts were recorded for this clone. The clonotype originates from a female donor in good health and CMV-seropositive. Sequenced material: PBMCs. This chain links TRBV5-1 with TRBJ2-1; D unresolved. The CDR3 DNA reads as TGCGCCAGCAGCACTTACGATGAGCAGTTCTTC. It specifies CASSTYDEQFF. Using reference TRBV5-1 and TRBJ2-1 for the parts outside the CDR3, the full variable domain is KAGVTQTPRYLIKTRGQQVTLSCSPISGHRSVSWYQQTPGQGLQFLFEYFSETQRNKGNFPGRFSGRQFSNSRSEMNVSTLELGDSALYLCASSTYDEQFFGPGTRLTVL.